This TCR beta chain was captured by sequencing in a study of cytomegalovirus exposure and HLA in healthy donors. Across the whole study: The use of the same platform for the roughly 120 validation repertoires and the 550 to 700 first-cohort repertoires was reported by a later analysis. Study findings and constraints: The authors enumerated 180 or so TCR beta chains as linked to cytomegalovirus. A later analysis found first-cohort TCR clusters tended to co-occur in the 120 or so validation repertoires.

This table comes from immunoSEQ multiplex PCR, and its TCRdb copy is limited to in-frame clones, with some not included. The sample yields 250,000 to 300,000 clones, approximately 83% seen once. To note about this clone: Its antigen remains unidentified.

Per the germline V gene, CDR1 is SNHLY and CDR2 is FYNNEI. The CDR3 consists of 13 residues. The trim removed 4 bases at V and 6 bases at J, leaving 4 bases unmatched. This clonotype originated in a young woman in good health and CMV-seronegative. The sample comprised PBMCs. V usage is TRBV2 and J usage is TRBJ1-1; 8 nucleotides match TRBD1. DNA for the CDR3: TGTGCCAGCAGTGTGCAGGGGGCCCCTGAAGCTTTCTTT. It encodes CASSVQGAPEAFF.